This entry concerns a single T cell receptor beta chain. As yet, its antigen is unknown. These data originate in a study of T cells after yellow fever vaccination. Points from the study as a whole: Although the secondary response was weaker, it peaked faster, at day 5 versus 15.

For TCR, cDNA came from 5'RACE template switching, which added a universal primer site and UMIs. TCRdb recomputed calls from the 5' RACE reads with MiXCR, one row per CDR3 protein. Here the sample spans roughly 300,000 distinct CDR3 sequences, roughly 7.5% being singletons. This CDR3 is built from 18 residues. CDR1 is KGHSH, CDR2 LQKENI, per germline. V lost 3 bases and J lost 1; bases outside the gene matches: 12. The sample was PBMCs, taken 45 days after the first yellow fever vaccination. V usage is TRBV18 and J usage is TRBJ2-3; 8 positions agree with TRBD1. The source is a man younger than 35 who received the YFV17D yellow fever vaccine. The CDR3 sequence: CASSPVLLIRGRTDTQYF. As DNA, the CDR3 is TGTGCCAGCTCACCCGTCCTCCTCATCAGGGGGCGCACAGATACGCAGTATTTT.